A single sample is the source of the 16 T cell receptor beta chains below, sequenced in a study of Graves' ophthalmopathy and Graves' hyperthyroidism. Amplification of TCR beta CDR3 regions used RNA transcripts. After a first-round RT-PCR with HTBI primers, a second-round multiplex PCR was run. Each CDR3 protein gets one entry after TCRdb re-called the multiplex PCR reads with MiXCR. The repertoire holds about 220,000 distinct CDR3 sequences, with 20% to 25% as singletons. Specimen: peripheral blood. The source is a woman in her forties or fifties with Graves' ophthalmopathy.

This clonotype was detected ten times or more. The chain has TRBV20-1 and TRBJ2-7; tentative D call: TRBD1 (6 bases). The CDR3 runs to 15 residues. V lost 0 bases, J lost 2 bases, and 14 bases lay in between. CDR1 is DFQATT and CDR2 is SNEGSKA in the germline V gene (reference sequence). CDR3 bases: TGCAGTGCTAGAGATGGTAGGACAGTGACCTACGAGCAGTACTTC. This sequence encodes CSARDGRTVTYEQYF.

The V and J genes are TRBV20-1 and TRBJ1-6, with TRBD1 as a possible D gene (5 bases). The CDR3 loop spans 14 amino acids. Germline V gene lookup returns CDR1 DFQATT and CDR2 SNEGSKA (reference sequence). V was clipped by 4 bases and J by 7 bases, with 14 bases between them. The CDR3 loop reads CSATQGVWNSPLHF. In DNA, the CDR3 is TGCAGTGCTACCCAGGGTGTTTGGAATTCACCCCTCCACTTT.

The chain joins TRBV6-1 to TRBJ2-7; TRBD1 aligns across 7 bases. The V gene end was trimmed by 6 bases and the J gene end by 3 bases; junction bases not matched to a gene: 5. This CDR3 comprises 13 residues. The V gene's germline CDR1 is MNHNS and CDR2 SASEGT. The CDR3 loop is CASSFDRDYEQYF. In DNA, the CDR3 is TGTGCCAGCAGCTTCGACAGGGACTACGAGCAGTACTTC.

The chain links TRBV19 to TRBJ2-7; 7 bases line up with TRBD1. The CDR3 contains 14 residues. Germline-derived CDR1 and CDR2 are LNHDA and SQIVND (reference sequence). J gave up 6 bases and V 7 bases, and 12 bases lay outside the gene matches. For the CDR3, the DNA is TGTGCCAGTAACCATGACAGGGAAAGTCGCGAGCAGTACTTC. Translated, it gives CASNHDRESREQYF.

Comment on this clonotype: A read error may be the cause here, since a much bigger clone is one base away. CDR3 amino acids: CASRELAYGETLYF. CDR3 sequence (DNA): TGTGCCAGCAGGGAACTAGCGTATGGGGAGACCCTGTACTTC. The J gene is TRBJ2-5, the V gene TRBV2; TRBD2 matches at 7 bases. Germline-derived CDR1 and CDR2 are SNHLY and FYNNEI. The CDR3 runs 14 residues.

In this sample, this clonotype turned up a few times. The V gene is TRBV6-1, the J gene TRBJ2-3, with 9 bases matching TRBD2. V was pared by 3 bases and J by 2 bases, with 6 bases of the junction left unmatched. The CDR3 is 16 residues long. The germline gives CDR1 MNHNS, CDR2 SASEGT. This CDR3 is CASSEGLAETTDTQYF. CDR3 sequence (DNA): TGTGCCAGCAGTGAGGGACTAGCTGAGACCACAGATACGCAGTATTTT.

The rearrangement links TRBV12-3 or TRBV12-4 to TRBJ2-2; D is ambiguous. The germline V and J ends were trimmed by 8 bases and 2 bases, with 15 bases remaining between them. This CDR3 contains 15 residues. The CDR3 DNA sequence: TGTGCCAGCGCCGCCATCGACCTCAACACCGGGGAGCTGTTTTTT. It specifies CASAAIDLNTGELFF.

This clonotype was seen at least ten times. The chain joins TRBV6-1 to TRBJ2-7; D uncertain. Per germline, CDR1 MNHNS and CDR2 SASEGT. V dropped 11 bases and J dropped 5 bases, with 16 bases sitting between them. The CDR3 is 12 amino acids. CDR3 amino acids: CASRSHTHEQYF. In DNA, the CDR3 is TGTGCCTCTCGGTCCCACACCCACGAGCAGTACTTC.

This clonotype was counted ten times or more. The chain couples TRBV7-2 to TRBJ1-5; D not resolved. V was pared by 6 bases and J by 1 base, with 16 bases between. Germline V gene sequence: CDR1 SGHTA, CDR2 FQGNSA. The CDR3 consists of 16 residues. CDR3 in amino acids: CASRPGSSISNQPQHF. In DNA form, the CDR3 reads TGTGCCAGCAGACCTGGTTCAAGTATCAGCAATCAGCCCCAGCATTTT. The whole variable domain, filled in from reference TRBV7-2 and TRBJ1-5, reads GAGVSQSPSNKVTEKGKDVELRCDPISGHTALYWYRQSLGQGLEFLIYFQGNSAPDKSGLPSDRFSAERTGGSVSTLTIQRTQQEDSAVYLCASRPGSSISNQPQHFGDGTRLSIL.

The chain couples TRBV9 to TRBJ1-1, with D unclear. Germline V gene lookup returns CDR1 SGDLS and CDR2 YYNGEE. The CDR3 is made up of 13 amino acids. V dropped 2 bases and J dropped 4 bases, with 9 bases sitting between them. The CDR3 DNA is TGTGCCAGCAGCGTCGGCGGGATCACTGAAGCTTTCTTT. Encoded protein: CASSVGGITEAFF.

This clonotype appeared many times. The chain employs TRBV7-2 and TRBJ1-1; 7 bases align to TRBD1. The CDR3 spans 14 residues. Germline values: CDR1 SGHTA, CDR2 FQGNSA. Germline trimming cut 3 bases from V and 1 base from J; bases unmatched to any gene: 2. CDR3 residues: CASSFTGANTEAFF. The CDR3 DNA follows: TGTGCCAGCAGCTTCACAGGGGCGAACACTGAAGCTTTCTTT.

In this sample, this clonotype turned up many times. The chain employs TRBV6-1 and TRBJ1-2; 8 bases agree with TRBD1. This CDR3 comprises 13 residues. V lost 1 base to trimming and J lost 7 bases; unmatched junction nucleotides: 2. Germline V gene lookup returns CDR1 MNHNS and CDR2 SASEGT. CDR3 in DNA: TGTGCCAGCAGTGAAGGACAGGGGCTTGGCTACACCTTC. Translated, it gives CASSEGQGLGYTF.

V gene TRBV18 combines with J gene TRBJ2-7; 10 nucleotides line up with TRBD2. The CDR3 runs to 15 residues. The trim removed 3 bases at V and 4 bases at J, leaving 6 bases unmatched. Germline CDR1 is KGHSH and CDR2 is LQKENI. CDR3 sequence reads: CASSPASGSVYEQYF. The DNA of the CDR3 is TGTGCCAGCTCACCTGCTAGCGGGAGCGTTTACGAGCAGTACTTC.

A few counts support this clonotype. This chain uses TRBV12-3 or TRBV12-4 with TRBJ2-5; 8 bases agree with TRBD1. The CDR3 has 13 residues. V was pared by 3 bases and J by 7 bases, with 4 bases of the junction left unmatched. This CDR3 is CASSLQGARTQYF. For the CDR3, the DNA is TGTGCCAGCAGTTTGCAGGGGGCCAGGACCCAGTACTTC.

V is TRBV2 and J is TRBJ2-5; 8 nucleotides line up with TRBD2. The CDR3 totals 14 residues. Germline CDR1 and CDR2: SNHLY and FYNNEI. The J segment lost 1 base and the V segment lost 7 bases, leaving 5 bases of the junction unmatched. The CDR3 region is CASTRAGGQETQYF. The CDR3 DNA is TGTGCCAGCACCCGGGCGGGGGGCCAAGAGACCCAGTACTTC.

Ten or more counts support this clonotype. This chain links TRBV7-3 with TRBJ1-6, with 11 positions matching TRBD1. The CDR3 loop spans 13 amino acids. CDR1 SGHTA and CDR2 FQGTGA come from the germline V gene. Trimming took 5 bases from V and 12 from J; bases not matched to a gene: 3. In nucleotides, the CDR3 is TGTGCCAGCAGCCTGGGGACAGGGGGACCCCTCCACTTT. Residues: CASSLGTGGPLHF.